This T cell receptor (beta chain) is from a study of cytomegalovirus exposure and HLA in healthy donors (dated by TCRdb to 2015 to 2018). About the investigation overall: An earlier analysis of approximately 640 of the donors reported roughly 300 Gb of sequence data and more than 90 million unique TCR beta sequences from roughly 180 million T cells. Alongside the repertoire data, information on donor age, sex, ethnicity and CMV serostatus was compiled. High-throughput TCR immunosequencing, statistical association of individual TCRs with disease status, and machine learning were combined to predict cytomegalovirus infection status. In a later analysis, previously published TCR beta repertoires from more than 500 donors were re-analyzed and high-resolution HLA genotyping was added so that TCR occurrence patterns could be studied. The number of donors typed differed by locus, with roughly 620-630 for A, B, C, DRB1 and DQB1, roughly 520 for DQA1, 600 to 610 for DPA1, and under 490 for DPB1. Roughly 300 gigabases of sequencing data and approximately 93 million unique TCR sequences were included in an early release covering around 650 HLA-typed donors. In the later analysis, no new phenotypic data were used to find candidate immune exposures; instead, reliance was placed on TCR beta sequences and their occurrence across donors. The genetic ancestry cluster associated with self-reported Caucasian donors included about 84% of the approximately 430 genotyped donors. Besides the first cohort of 550 to 750 subjects, a separate validation cohort made up of 120 different subjects was used. Across about 380 genotyped donors of the cohort, an average of approximately 240,000 unique TCR beta nucleotide sequences per donor were sequenced, and 15% to 20% of those sequences were non-productive. HLA typing included class I and class II loci at four-digit resolution. The study used immunosequencing to profile the T cell repertoires of approximately 640 subjects and linked those repertoires to cytomegalovirus serostatus. A later genetic analysis used genome-wide SNP genotypes for 398 of the 666 donors, treating that subset as a discovery cohort. All discovery cohort repertoires had been generated on a single sequencing platform. The study was designed to test whether signatures of past pathogen exposure could be identified by cataloging public T cell receptors. An earlier analysis of more than 450 of the donors used high-throughput TCR beta sequencing to judge whether each TCR beta V gene segment behaved as functional or pseudogenic. Roughly five DR-DQ haplotypes were handled as single units for association and clustering because linkage in the cohort was strong.

The cohort consisted of approximately 690 healthy bone marrow donors. Cohort members were all nominally healthy when sampled, although unrecorded immune exposures were likely present. The donor tested CMV seropositive, placing the donor among the roughly 300 seropositive members of the cohort. A peripheral blood sample was provided by each donor, and peripheral blood mononuclear cells were used for TCR beta sequencing. The Qiagen DNeasy Blood Extraction Kit was used to extract genomic DNA from the blood cell samples. Based on the germline V gene (reference sequence), the CDR1 and CDR2 sequences are MNHEY and SMNVEV. V and J lose 4 bases and 4 bases, and a span of 10 bases separates them. There are 14 amino acids in the CDR3, from cysteine to phenylalanine inclusive. This entry keeps only the CDR3 DNA: 42 bases, framed from base 1. Overall study outcomes, separate from this receptor: In a later analysis, several top co-occurrence clusters were reported to appear linked to parvovirus B19, influenza, CMV and Epstein-Barr virus. A later analysis found that HLA-associated TCR beta chains were more clonally expanded and had lower generation probabilities than equally common non-associated chains. Correlated functional status among segregating V segments might be attributable to linkage disequilibrium, but an unknown experimental factor could not be ruled out. In an earlier analysis of 500 to 650 of the donors, most TCR beta V segments appeared in productive rearrangements about 87% or about 30% of the time, broadly matching IMGT annotations. Compared with the approximately 710-donor mean, donors in an Asian-associated ancestry cluster had fewer N-insertions in productive TCRs, according to a later genetic analysis. A later analysis associated about 17,000 TCR beta sequences with specific HLA alleles at a false discovery rate of 0.05. According to a later analysis, TCR association rates differed among HLA loci, with DRB1 alleles showing the most associated TCRs and HLA-C alleles showing the fewest. The study gave a list of 150 to 200 TCR beta chains associated with cytomegalovirus. Roughly uniform sequencing depth across donors was assumed in presence/absence analyses, although this assumption may not hold. The earlier analysis of around 600 of the donors excluded roughly 17 rarely observed V segments, including chromosome 9 orphons, because counts were too low. It was suggested by the authors that the approach could potentially be generalized to other disease states and immunological phenotypes. In a later analysis, most CMV-associated TCR beta chains were found to appear HLA-restricted, with HLA associations seemingly driven largely by CMV exposure. Immune exposure information for the cohort was limited to CMV serostatus. An association between a missense DCLRE1C variant and V-gene and J-gene trimming of TCR beta chains was found in a later genetic analysis and replicated in an independent cohort. In both the original and validation cohorts, the classifier was reported to diagnose cytomegalovirus status with high specificity and sensitivity. Most TCR sequences were seen in very few donors, while some public TCRs were found in many individuals. Because the 87-base-pair reads could not distinguish some IMGT-functional V segments, including TRBV6-2 and TRBV6-3, those segments were excluded. Assigning TCR associations to individual alleles was difficult when HLA alleles, especially DR and DQ, strongly co-occurred. The sequencing pipeline was judged likely to have produced a cluster of highly shared sequence variants as a technical artifact. The cohort was sequenced for TCR beta chains only, and without alpha or paired-chain data the features that could be detected were limited. Because HLA typing was unavailable for some donors at each locus, only the typed subset was used in association tests. A further reported finding was that TCR beta sequences accurately predicted the HLA-A and HLA-B alleles for most subjects in the first cohort. In vitro tests confirmed that a few of the cytomegalovirus-associated TCR beta chains recognize cytomegalovirus antigens.

Points on this clone: This receptor's antigen is unknown. No much larger clone is present one base from it, and per-base qualities are unavailable.

The method behind the library was the immunoSEQ multiplex PCR assay. A mixture of 60 forward primers for TCR Vbeta segments and 13 reverse primers for TCR Jbeta segments was used in the multiplex PCR. The CDR3 region of rearranged TCR beta genes was amplified from genomic DNA by a multiplex PCR assay. Amplified TCR beta libraries were sequenced as 87-base-pair reads on the Illumina HiSeq System. The source study handled its data this way. A later analysis counted about 80 million unique TCR beta chains across the 500 to 850 repertoires, and some 11 million of these chains were shared by at least two donors. Raw reads were error-corrected and collapsed into unique sequences by a nearest-neighbor algorithm in which closely related sequences were merged to remove PCR and sequencing errors. To assign V, D and J gene segments, CDR3 sequences were aligned to IMGT reference sequences. Each retained sequence needed at least a six-nucleotide match to both a V gene segment and a J gene segment. A rearrangement counted as productive if the CDR3 had no stop codons and remained in frame with V and J, and every other rearrangement counted as non-productive. CDR3 was defined by IMGT convention, running from the second conserved V-encoded cysteine to the conserved J-encoded phenylalanine. In an earlier analysis of just under 600 of the donors, sequences lacking an unambiguous match to a single V gene segment were excluded. An earlier analysis of fewer than 650 of the donors classified V segments as functional when productive rearrangements were above 56.7% and as segregating when the standard deviation between donors was above 5%. A statistical classification framework was built to diagnose cytomegalovirus status from the catalog of TCR beta chain sequences. V and J gene assignment, in a later analysis, came from comparing TCR nucleotide sequences with IMGT/GENE-DB human TR gene sequences. Using the TCRdist pipeline, a later analysis assigned CDR3 sequences along with most-parsimonious VDJ recombination scenarios. In a later analysis, each TCR beta chain was defined by its CDR3 amino acid sequence together with its V-gene family, and reads lacking a unique V-gene family were excluded. A later analysis removed 550 to 650 highly shared, low-generation-probability nucleotide sequences to deal with suspected cross-contamination and a sequencing artifact. A later analysis calculated a clonal expansion index for each public chain from normalized within-repertoire ranks of inferred template counts. In a later analysis, generation probabilities were computed using a VDJ recombination model fitted to out-of-frame rearrangements, and the results were checked against IGoR. In a later analysis, TCR-TCR, TCR-HLA and TCR-CMV co-occurrence was scored with hypergeometric tests, and a repertoire-size bias correction was applied to TCR pairs. To estimate false discovery rates, a later analysis permuted the HLA or CMV assignments 20 times. In a later analysis, co-occurring TCRs were grouped with DBSCAN, and TCRdist sequence similarity was added when clustering was performed within HLA-allele-positive subsets. Repertoires with fewer than 30,000 or more than 120,000 public chains, plus five repertoires with anomalous nucleotide sharing, were excluded from co-occurrence clustering. Held by TCRdb, this immuneACCESS table contains in-frame sequences only and omits some clones. Under half of the omission traces to an unresolved V gene where checked; the cause of the rest is unknown. V and J calls and clone size are copied from that table; D and trimming were computed from the DNA. The sample table shows under 150,000 clones, and approximately 80% are seen once. Clones ranked in the top ten supply roughly 4.5% of the sample.

This sequence was found in a man aged 35 to 55 in good health and CMV-seropositive. What was sequenced was PBMCs. The V gene is TRBV27 and the J gene is TRBJ1-4; the D gene is not confidently resolved. The sequenced DNA is TGTGCCAGCAGTTGGTCAAGAGATAATGAAAAACTGTTTTTT. The resulting protein is CASSWSRDNEKLFF.